This TCR beta chain originates from a study of CDR3 diversity in severe acne. Per germline, CDR1 SNHLY and CDR2 FYNNEI. The V end was cut by 8 bases, the J end by 5 bases, with 18 bases between. The CDR3 totals 14 residues. TCRdb re-called the PCR reads through MiXCR, storing one row per CDR3 protein. The table records some 84,000 distinct CDR3 sequences, over 40% of them present only once. Sequencing input: blood. This sequence originates from a male donor in good health, without acne. The genes are TRBV2 and TRBJ2-5; D is unclear. CDR3 sequence: CASSPPNKRETQYF. CDR3 bases: TGTGCCAGCTCACCACCAAACAAAAGGGAGACCCAGTACTTC.